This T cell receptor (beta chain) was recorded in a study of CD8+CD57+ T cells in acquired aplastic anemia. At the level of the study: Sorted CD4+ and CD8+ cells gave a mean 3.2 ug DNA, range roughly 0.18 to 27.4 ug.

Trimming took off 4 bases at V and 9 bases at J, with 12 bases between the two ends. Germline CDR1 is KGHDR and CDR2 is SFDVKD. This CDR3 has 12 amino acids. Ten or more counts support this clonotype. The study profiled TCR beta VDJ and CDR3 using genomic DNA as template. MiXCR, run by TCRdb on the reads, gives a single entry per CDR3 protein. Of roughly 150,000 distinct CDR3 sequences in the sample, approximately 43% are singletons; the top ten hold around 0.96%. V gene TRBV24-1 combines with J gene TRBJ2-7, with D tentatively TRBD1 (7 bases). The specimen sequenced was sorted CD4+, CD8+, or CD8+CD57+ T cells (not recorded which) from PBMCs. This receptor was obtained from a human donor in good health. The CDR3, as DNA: TGTGCCACCAGTGAGGGCCAGGGGGGGCAGTACTTC. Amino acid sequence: CATSEGQGGQYF.